This passage covers 8 T cell receptor beta chains from one sample sequenced in a study of CD8+ T cells in alopecia areata listed by TCRdb under 2018. The library was built by means of the immunoSEQ multiplex PCR assay. For TCR sequencing, RNA was extracted from every sample and reverse transcribed into cDNA to serve as template. The table was pulled from immuneACCESS by TCRdb, which kept in-frame rearrangements only. Such tables lose some clones; where checked, under half of the loss comes from unresolved V genes, and the rest has no known cause. The sample table contains about 210,000 clones; only one count was recorded for around three fifths of them. In total, the top ten clones hold 1.6% of the sample. Per the publication, the time point label means: around 4 weeks on oral tofacitinib. Read against the paper, the sample's treatment or condition label means: oral pan-JAK inhibitor, 5-10 mg twice daily.

The material sequenced was CD4+ T cells sorted from blood, taken at week 4, from a patient treated with tofacitinib. All receptors derive from a human donor with alopecia areata.

The rearrangement links TRBV2 to TRBJ2-7; D is perhaps TRBD1 (5 bases). Trimming left V 6 bases short and J 0 bases short, with 9 bases between. CDR1 is SNHLY and CDR2 is FYNNEI in the germline V gene. The CDR3 is 13 residues long. Here the CDR3 reads CASRLGHSYEQYF. CDR3 DNA: TGTGCCAGCAGATTAGGACACTCCTACGAGCAGTACTTC.

This clone was seen only a few times. J is TRBJ2-3 and V is TRBV7-2; no definite D call. V lost 7 bases and J lost 5, with 7 bases in between. The CDR3 is 11 amino acids. Germline V gene data show CDR1 as SGHTA and CDR2 as FQGNSA. The CDR3 here is CASTPLDTQYF. DNA of the CDR3: TGTGCCAGCACCCCCCTAGATACGCAGTATTTT.

The J gene is TRBJ1-1, the V gene TRBV30, with D unclear. Trimming cost V 5 bases and J 5 bases, with 15 bases left between them. Germline CDR1 is GTSNPN and CDR2 is SVGIG (reference sequence). There are 13 residues in the CDR3. The CDR3 DNA follows: TGTGCCTGGGGTCGCGGCGGGTTAACTGAAGCTTTCTTT. Amino acids: CAWGRGGLTEAFF.

The rearrangement joins TRBV29-1 to TRBJ1-2; 9 positions match TRBD1. The CDR3 is made up of 13 amino acids. Losses at the gene ends were 5 bases for V and 8 bases for J; bases not matched to a gene: 9. The germline gives CDR1 SQVTM, CDR2 ANQGSEA. The CDR3 sequence is CSVTVQGAGGYTF. CDR3 DNA sequence: TGCAGCGTTACCGTACAGGGGGCAGGAGGCTACACCTTC.

The genes are TRBV19 and TRBJ2-2, with a tentative D call TRBD1 (6 bases). The CDR3 is made up of 15 amino acids. The V end was cut by 4 bases, the J end by 2 bases, with 11 bases between. Germline values: CDR1 LNHDA, CDR2 SQIVND (reference sequence). CDR3 DNA sequence: TGTGCCAGTAGTAAGGTGACAGGCAACACCGGGGAGCTGTTTTTT. This gives the protein CASSKVTGNTGELFF.

V and J are TRBV30 and TRBJ1-4; possibly TRBD1 for D (5 bases). Germline assignment: CDR1 GTSNPN and CDR2 SVGIG (reference sequence). This CDR3 spans 11 amino acids. Trimming removed 3 bases at V and 6 bases at J, with 5 bases between. The CDR3 reads CAWRGDEKLFF. CDR3 DNA: TGTGCCTGGAGGGGGGATGAAAAACTGTTTTTT.

This chain links TRBV7-9 with TRBJ1-2; D ambiguous. The CDR3 has 14 amino acids. V lost 7 bases to trimming and J lost 8 bases, with 20 bases between them. The germline gives CDR1 SEHNR, CDR2 FQNEAQ (reference sequence). CDR3 in DNA: TGTGCCAGCACCTTGTCCGAAGGATCCGTCGGCTACACCTTC. Residues: CASTLSEGSVGYTF. Drawing the rest from reference TRBV7-9 and TRBJ1-2, the complete variable domain is DTGVSQNPRHKITKRGQNVTFRCDPISEHNRLYWYRQTLGQGPEFLTYFQNEAQLEKSRLLSDRFSAERPKGSFSTLEIQRTEQGDSAMYLCASTLSEGSVGYTFGSGTRLTVV.

The V and J genes are TRBV9 and TRBJ2-6, with unresolved D. This CDR3 spans 12 amino acids. The V gene's germline CDR1 is SGDLS and CDR2 YYNGEE. V was pared by 7 bases and J by 1 base, with 3 bases between. Written as DNA, the CDR3 is TGTGCCAGCGCGTCTGGGGCCAACGTCCTGACTTTC. It codes for CASASGANVLTF.